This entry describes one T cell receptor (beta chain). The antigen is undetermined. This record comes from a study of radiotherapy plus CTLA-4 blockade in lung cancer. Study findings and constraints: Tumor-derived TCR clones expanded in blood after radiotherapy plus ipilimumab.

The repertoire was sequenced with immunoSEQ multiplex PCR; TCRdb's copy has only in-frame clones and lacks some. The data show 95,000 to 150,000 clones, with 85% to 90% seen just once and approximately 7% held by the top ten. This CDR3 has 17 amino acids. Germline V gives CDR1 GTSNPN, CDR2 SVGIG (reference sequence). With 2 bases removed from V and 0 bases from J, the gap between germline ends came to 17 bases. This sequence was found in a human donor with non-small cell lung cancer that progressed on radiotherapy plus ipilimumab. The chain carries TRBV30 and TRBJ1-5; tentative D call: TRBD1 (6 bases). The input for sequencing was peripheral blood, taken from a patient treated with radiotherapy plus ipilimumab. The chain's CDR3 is CAWSRWGGADSNQPQHF. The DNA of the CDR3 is TGTGCCTGGAGTAGATGGGGGGGGGCGGATAGCAATCAGCCCCAGCATTTT.